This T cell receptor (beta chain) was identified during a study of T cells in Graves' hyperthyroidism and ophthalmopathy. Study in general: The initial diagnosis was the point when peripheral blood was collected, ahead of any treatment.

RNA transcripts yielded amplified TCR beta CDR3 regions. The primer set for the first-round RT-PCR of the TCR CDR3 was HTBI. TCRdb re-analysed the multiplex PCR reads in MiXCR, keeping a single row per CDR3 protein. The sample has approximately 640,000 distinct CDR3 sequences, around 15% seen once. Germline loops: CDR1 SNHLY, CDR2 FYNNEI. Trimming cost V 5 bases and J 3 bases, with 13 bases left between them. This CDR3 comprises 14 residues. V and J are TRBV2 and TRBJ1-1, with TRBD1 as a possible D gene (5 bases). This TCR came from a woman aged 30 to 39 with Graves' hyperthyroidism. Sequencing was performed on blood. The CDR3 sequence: CASSTDTADTEAFF. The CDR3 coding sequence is TGTGCCAGCAGTACGGACACGGCGGACACTGAAGCTTTCTTT.